Here is one TCR beta chain with its context. Its target is not known. V was trimmed by 1 base and J by 3 bases, leaving 9 bases between them. Germline CDR1 is KGHSH and CDR2 is LQKENI. This CDR3 comprises 14 residues. Only in-frame clones appear in the TCRdb table, and some are missing; sequencing was by immunoSEQ multiplex PCR. The profile covers more than 110,000 clones, with approximately 83% appearing a single time and around 8% taken by the ten largest. This sample was included in a study of T cell responses to AZD1222 COVID-19 vaccine. The study, taken as a whole, reports: Reports indicate that nearly half of spike-specific TCRs are directed at unmutated variant regions. Repertoires were obtained only post-peak T cell response.

The receptor was isolated from an adult in good health. This sample comprised peripheral blood, obtained on day 0 of AZD1222 vaccination. V gene TRBV18 combines with J gene TRBJ1-2; tentative D call: TRBD1 (5 bases). CDR3 amino acids: CASSPREGHYGYTF. In nucleotides, the CDR3 is TGTGCCAGCTCACCACGGGAGGGGCACTATGGCTACACCTTC.